This T cell receptor (beta chain) was identified during a study of T-cell reconstitution after alpha-beta-depleted transplantation in children. At least ten counts were recorded for this clonotype. Its antigen is unidentified. The library targeted TCRbeta and was prepared with unique molecular identifiers. TCRdb reanalysed the PCR reads using MiXCR and keeps one entry per CDR3 protein. The profile covers about 300,000 distinct CDR3 sequences, with over 7% appearing a single time and over 7.5% taken by the ten largest. Regarding the study as a whole: Alpha-beta T cells about two months after transplant reportedly derived from several hundred expanded graft clones. Recipient T cells and thymic progenitors that survived gave rise to the high TCRbeta diversity observed at day 60 in some patients. One year after transplant, T-cell counts and diversity came mostly from newly produced T cells.

V gave up 6 bases and J gave up 5 bases, with 13 bases separating them. Germline loops: CDR1 SQVTM, CDR2 ANQGSEA. The CDR3 extends over 12 amino acids. The TCR was taken from a female patient aged 2-10 years who had a stem cell transplant for Fanconi anemia, so the T cells may come from the graft donor. The sample was peripheral blood, taken 360 days after TCRalphabeta/CD19-depleted stem cell transplant. The J gene is TRBJ1-2, the V gene TRBV29-1; no firm D call. The CDR3 spells CSVAGIGYGYTF. As DNA, the CDR3 is TGCAGCGTGGCCGGAATCGGGTATGGCTACACCTTC.